These 18 T cell receptor beta chains were all obtained from the same sample, sequenced in a study of T cell repertoires in cytomegalovirus infection. TCRdb used MiXCR to reprocess the reads, holding one entry per CDR3 protein. The sample lists around 530,000 distinct CDR3 sequences, 16% occurring once. Sequencing input: CD8+ T cells from PBMCs. These TCRs come from a human donor in good health (CMV status not recorded). Some clones in this sample may be carry-over from other donors' samples.

The CDR3 here is CSVRLGLAGPLSSTDTQYF. The CDR3 region has the DNA TGCAGCGTGCGGTTAGGACTAGCGGGCCCCCTTTCGAGCACAGATACGCAGTATTTT. V usage is TRBV29-1 and J usage is TRBJ2-3; 11 positions match TRBD2. This CDR3 has 19 residues. Unmatched junction bases numbered 17, after V lost 6 bases and J lost 0 bases. Germline loops: CDR1 SQVTM, CDR2 ANQGSEA.

This clonotype showed up just a few times. The rearrangement uses TRBV2 and TRBJ2-1, with no clear D. Between the trimmed V and J ends, which lost 4 bases and 7 bases, there was a span of 20 bases. The germline gives CDR1 SNHLY, CDR2 FYNNEI. The CDR3 has 16 residues. CDR3 sequence reads: CASSAFLVTKANEQFF. CDR3 DNA: TGTGCCAGCAGTGCTTTCCTAGTGACCAAGGCGAATGAGCAGTTCTTC.

This clonotype appeared many times. The chain employs TRBV12-3 or TRBV12-4 and TRBJ2-5; D ambiguous. The CDR3 has 13 residues. V shed 5 bases and J shed 4 bases, with 11 bases lying between them. This chain's CDR3 is CASSAAAGETQYF. CDR3 DNA: TGTGCCAGCAGTGCGGCTGCTGGAGAGACCCAGTACTTC.

The chain carries TRBV20-1 and TRBJ2-7; no definite D call. The germline gives CDR1 DFQATT, CDR2 SNEGSKA (reference sequence). The CDR3 covers 13 residues. V was pared by 2 bases and J by 1 base, with 9 bases between. This CDR3 is CSARRADSYEQYF. The CDR3 region has the DNA TGCAGTGCTAGACGAGCCGATTCCTACGAGCAGTACTTC.

The table lists this clonotype with a few counts. This chain joins TRBV6-6 and TRBJ2-7; D gene ambiguous. Germline values: CDR1 MNHNY, CDR2 SVGAGI (reference sequence). The V end lost 0 bases, the J end lost 7 bases, and 22 bases lay between the germline ends. CDR3 length: 17 amino acids. For the CDR3, the DNA is TGTGCCAGCAGTTACTCCCAGACCGCCCCCACTGATGATGAGCAGTACTTC. It codes for CASSYSQTAPTDDEQYF.

The genes are TRBV19 and TRBJ2-7; 8 nucleotides line up with TRBD1. Germline-derived CDR1 and CDR2 are LNHDA and SQIVND (reference sequence). The ends lost 3 bases at V and 5 bases at J; junction bases unmatched: 9. The CDR3 is 15 amino acids. CDR3 loop: CASSIGRTGSHEQYF. The CDR3 DNA reads as TGTGCCAGTAGTATCGGGCGGACAGGGTCCCACGAGCAGTACTTC.

The gene calls are TRBV5-6 and TRBJ2-2; 10 positions match TRBD1. The CDR3 length is 16 residues. Germline values: CDR1 SGHDT, CDR2 YYEEEE. Germline trimming cut 1 base from V and 5 bases from J; bases unmatched to any gene: 5. CDR3 in DNA: TGTGCCAGCAGCTTGCGGGACAGGGGACTGACCGGGGAGCTGTTTTTT. This translates into CASSLRDRGLTGELFF.

This clonotype was detected many times. V gene TRBV25-1 combines with J gene TRBJ2-1; D remains unclear. Germline values: CDR1 MGHDK, CDR2 SYGVNS. Trimming cost V 7 bases and J 0 bases, with 10 bases left between them. The CDR3 extends over 14 amino acids. DNA for the CDR3: TGTGCCAGCATGGGCGGAAGCTCCTACAATGAGCAGTTCTTC. Its protein is CASMGGSSYNEQFF. Full variable domain (missing parts from reference TRBV25-1 and TRBJ2-1): EADIYQTPRYLVIGTGKKITLECSQTMGHDKMYWYQQDPGMELHLIHYSYGVNSTEKGDLSSESTVSRIRTEHFPLTLESARPSHTSQYLCASMGGSSYNEQFFGPGTRLTVL.

The gene calls are TRBV12-3 or TRBV12-4 and TRBJ1-5, with 12 bases identical to TRBD1. This CDR3 has 14 residues. V lost 6 bases to trimming and J lost 4 bases; unmatched junction nucleotides: 1. CDR3 amino acids: CASRGQGANQPQHF. Here the CDR3 DNA reads TGTGCCAGCAGGGGACAGGGGGCGAATCAGCCCCAGCATTTT.

This chain links TRBV29-1 with TRBJ2-2; no reliable D call. Trimming stripped 2 bases from V and 3 bases from J, with 4 bases between. Germline values: CDR1 SQVTM, CDR2 ANQGSEA. The CDR3 runs 12 residues. CDR3: CSVEIDTGELFF. Here the CDR3 DNA reads TGCAGCGTTGAAATAGACACCGGGGAGCTGTTTTTT.

There are a few counts of this clonotype. The V and J genes are TRBV5-4 and TRBJ2-5; TRBD1 or TRBD2 may be the D gene (5 bases each). CDR3 length: 14 amino acids. Germline V gives CDR1 SGHNT, CDR2 YYREEE (reference sequence). V was pared by 3 bases and J by 2 bases, with 11 bases between. CDR3 residues: CASSYGKGQETQYF. The CDR3 coding sequence is TGTGCCAGCAGCTACGGGAAGGGGCAAGAGACCCAGTACTTC.

This chain links TRBV9 with TRBJ1-3; D not resolved. Germline CDR1 and CDR2: SGDLS and YYNGEE. The CDR3 length is 15 residues. V was trimmed by 0 bases and J by 1 base, leaving 8 bases between them. Written as DNA, the CDR3 is TGTGCCAGCAGCGTAGCCATGGGTTCTGGAAACACCATATATTTT. It is translated as CASSVAMGSGNTIYF.

CDR3 sequence (DNA): TGTGCCAGCAGCGACAGGGGGCTGACTGAAGCTTTCTTT. Its translation is CASSDRGLTEAFF. This sequence joins TRBV5-5 and TRBJ1-1; 10 positions match TRBD1. V gave up 4 bases and J gave up 5 bases; unmatched junction bases: 2. Germline CDR1 reads SGHKS; CDR2 reads YYEKEE (reference sequence). This CDR3 has 13 residues.

This clonotype was counted many times. V is TRBV7-9 and J is TRBJ2-1, with D uncertain. V lost 2 bases, J lost 0 bases, and 8 bases lay in between. The CDR3 spans 15 residues. CDR1 and CDR2 from the germline V gene are SEHNR and FQNEAQ (reference sequence). DNA for the CDR3: TGTGCCAGCAGCTTACCAGATAGCTCCTACAATGAGCAGTTCTTC. This gives the protein CASSLPDSSYNEQFF.

This clonotype was observed a few times. The chain is built from TRBV27 and TRBJ2-2; tentatively, D is TRBD1 or TRBD2 (5 bases each). Trimming took off 6 bases at V and 3 bases at J, with 23 bases between the two ends. The CDR3 totals 18 residues. CDR1 and CDR2 (germline): MNHEY, SMNVEV (reference sequence). Written as DNA, the CDR3 is TGTGCCAGCAGACCCCCCCGGGGCAGGGTGGTAGACACCGGGGAGCTGTTTTTT. Translated, it gives CASRPPRGRVVDTGELFF.

This clonotype was recorded at least ten times. The chain has TRBV27 and TRBJ1-4, with 8 bases that match TRBD1. The V gene end was trimmed by 5 bases and the J gene end by 4 bases; junction bases not matched to a gene: 6. Germline V CDR1 and CDR2: MNHEY, SMNVEV (reference sequence). This CDR3 region has 15 residues. CDR3 in DNA: TGTGCCAGCAGTCCCATACAGGGGGTTAATGAAAAACTGTTTTTT. Its protein product is CASSPIQGVNEKLFF.

This clonotype has at least ten counts. The chain has TRBV7-6 and TRBJ2-5, with 14 bases fitting TRBD2. After removal of 4 bases from V and 5 bases from J, the junction contained 3 bases not matched to a gene. Per the germline V gene, CDR1 is SGHVS and CDR2 is FNYEAQ. The CDR3 is 15 amino acids. DNA for the CDR3: TGTGCCAGCAGCTCCCGACTAGCGGGGGGGGAGACCCAGTACTTC. Translating gives CASSSRLAGGETQYF. The full variable domain, completed using reference TRBV7-6 and TRBJ2-5, is GAGVSQSPRYKVTKRGQDVALRCDPISGHVSLYWYRQALGQGPEFLTYFNYEAQQDKSGLPNDRFSAERPEGSISTLTIQRTEQRDSAMYRCASSSRLAGGETQYFGPGTRLLVL.

This clonotype was seen at least ten times. This CDR3 reads CASSPGPTGELFF. In DNA form, the CDR3 reads TGTGCCAGCAGCCCTGGACCGACCGGGGAGCTGTTTTTT. V usage is TRBV7-9 and J usage is TRBJ2-2; D is uncertain. Trimming stripped 5 bases from V and 5 bases from J, with 9 bases between. The CDR3 length is 13 residues. The germline CDR1 and CDR2 sequences are SEHNR and FQNEAQ (reference sequence).